Sequencing of this T cell receptor beta chain was carried out in a study of T cells in Graves' hyperthyroidism and ophthalmopathy. The wider study: Peripheral blood sampling occurred at initial diagnosis, before any treatment. Study results and limitations: Ophthalmopathy cases were set apart from stable hyperthyroidism by a 13 V-J model.

Germline CDR1 MNHEY, CDR2 SMNVEV (reference sequence). CDR3 size: 14 residues. V was cut by 5 bases and J by 0 bases, with 10 bases left in between. Amplification yielded TCR beta CDR3 regions, with RNA transcripts as the source. HTBI primers were the set used in a first-round RT-PCR of the TCR CDR3. A single record per CDR3 protein comes from TCRdb applying MiXCR to the multiplex PCR reads. The sample has fewer than 400,000 distinct CDR3 sequences, 15% to 19% seen once. Newly diagnosed hyperthyroidism patients aged 18 to 65 years had disease lasting under 2 months. Thyroid ultrasound and orbital computed tomography, with clinical symptoms and serum thyroxine and TRAb, informed diagnoses. This clonotype was observed many times. Its cognate antigen is unknown.

Input material: blood. V and J are TRBV27 and TRBJ1-2, with D unresolved. The TCR sequence derives from a woman aged 18-35 years with Graves' hyperthyroidism that later progressed to Graves' ophthalmopathy. CDR3 sequence (DNA): TGTGCCAGCAGTCCAAGCCCCGCTAACTATGGCTACACCTTC. Translated, it gives CASSPSPANYGYTF.